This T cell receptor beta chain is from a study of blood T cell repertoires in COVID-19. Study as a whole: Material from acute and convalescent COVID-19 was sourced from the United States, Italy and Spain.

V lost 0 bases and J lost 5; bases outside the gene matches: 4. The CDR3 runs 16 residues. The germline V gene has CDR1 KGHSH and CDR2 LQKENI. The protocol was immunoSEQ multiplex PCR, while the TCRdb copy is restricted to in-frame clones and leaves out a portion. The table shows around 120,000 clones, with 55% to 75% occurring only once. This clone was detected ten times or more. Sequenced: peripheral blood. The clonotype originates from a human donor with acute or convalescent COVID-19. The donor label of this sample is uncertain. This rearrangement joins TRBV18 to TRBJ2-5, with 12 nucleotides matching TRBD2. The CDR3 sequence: CASSPPGLAGSETQYF. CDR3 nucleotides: TGTGCCAGCTCACCACCCGGACTAGCGGGGAGCGAGACCCAGTACTTC.